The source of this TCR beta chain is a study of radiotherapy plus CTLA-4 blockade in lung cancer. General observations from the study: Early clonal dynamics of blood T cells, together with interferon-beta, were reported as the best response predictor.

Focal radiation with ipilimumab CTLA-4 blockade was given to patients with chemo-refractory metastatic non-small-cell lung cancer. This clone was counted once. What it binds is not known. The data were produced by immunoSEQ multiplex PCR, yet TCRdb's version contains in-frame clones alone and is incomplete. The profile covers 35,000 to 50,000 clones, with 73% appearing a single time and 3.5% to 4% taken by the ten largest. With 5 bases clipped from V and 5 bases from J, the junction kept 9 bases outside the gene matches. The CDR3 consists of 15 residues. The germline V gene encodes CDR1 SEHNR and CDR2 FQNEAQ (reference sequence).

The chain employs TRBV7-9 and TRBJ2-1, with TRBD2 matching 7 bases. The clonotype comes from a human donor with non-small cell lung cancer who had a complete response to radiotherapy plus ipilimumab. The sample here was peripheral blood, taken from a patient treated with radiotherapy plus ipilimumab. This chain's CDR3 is CASSPIGGRNNEQFF. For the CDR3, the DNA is TGTGCCAGCAGCCCGATAGGCGGGAGAAACAATGAGCAGTTCTTC. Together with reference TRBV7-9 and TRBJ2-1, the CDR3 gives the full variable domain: DTGVSQNPRHKITKRGQNVTFRCDPISEHNRLYWYRQTLGQGPEFLTYFQNEAQLEKSRLLSDRFSAERPKGSFSTLEIQRTEQGDSAMYLCASSPIGGRNNEQFFGPGTRLTVL.